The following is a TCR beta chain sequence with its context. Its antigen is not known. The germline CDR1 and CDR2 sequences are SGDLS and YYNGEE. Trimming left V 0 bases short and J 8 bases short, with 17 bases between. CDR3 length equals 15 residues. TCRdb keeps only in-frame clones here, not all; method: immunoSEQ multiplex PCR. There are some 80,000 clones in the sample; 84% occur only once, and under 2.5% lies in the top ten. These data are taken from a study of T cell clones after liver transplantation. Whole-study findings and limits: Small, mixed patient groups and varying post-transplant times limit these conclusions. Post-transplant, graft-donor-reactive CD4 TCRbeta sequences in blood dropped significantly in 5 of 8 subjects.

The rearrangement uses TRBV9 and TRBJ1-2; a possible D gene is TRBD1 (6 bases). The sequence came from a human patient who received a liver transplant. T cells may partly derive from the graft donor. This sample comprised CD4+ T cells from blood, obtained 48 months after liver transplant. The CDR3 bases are TGTGCCAGCAGCGTAGACGTCAGGGGCGAAAGAGGCTACACCTTC. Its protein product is CASSVDVRGERGYTF.